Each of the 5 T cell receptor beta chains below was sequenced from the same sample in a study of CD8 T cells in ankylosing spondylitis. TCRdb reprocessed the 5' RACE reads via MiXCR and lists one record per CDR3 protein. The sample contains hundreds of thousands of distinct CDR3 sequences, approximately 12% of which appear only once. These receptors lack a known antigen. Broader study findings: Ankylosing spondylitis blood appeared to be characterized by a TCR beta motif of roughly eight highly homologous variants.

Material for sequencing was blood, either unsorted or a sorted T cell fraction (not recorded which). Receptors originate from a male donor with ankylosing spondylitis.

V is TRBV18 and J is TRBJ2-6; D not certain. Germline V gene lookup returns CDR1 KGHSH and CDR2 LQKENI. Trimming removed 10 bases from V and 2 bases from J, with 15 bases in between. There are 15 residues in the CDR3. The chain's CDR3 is CATVLSGAGANVLTF. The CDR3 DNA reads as TGTGCCACCGTACTTTCAGGAGCTGGGGCCAACGTCCTGACTTTC.

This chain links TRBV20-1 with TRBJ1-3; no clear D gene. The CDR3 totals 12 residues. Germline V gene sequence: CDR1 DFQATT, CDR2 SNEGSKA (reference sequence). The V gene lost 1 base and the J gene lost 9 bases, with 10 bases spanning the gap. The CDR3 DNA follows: TGCAGTGCTAGAGCGGCTTCAAGCACCATATATTTT. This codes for CSARAASSTIYF.

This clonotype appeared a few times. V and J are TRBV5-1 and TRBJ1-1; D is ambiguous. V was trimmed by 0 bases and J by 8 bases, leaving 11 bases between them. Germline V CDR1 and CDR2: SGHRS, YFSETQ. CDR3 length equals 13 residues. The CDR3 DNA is TGCGCCAGCAGCTTGGTAGGGCTTGCGGAAGCTTTCTTT. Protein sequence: CASSLVGLAEAFF.

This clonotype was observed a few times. The CDR3 region is CASGLEPGTEAFF. In DNA form, the CDR3 reads TGTGCTAGTGGTTTGGAGCCCGGGACTGAAGCTTTCTTT. The chain joins TRBV12-5 to TRBJ1-1; D is unclear. Trimming pared 1 base from V and 5 bases from J, leaving 8 bases between. CDR1 and CDR2 from the germline V gene are LGHNT and FRNRAP. This CDR3 has 13 amino acids. The variable domain in full, with the rest retrieved from reference TRBV12-5 and TRBJ1-1, is DARVTQTPRHKVTEMGQEVTMRCQPILGHNTVFWYRQTMMQGLELLAYFRNRAPLDDSGMPKDRFSAEMPDATLATLKIQPSEPRDSAVYFCASGLEPGTEAFFGQGTRLTVV.

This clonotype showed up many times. The CDR3 DNA reads TGTGCCAGCAGCCTCGACGGGACAGGGCTTGGCTACACCTTC. Its translation: CASSLDGTGLGYTF. This sequence joins TRBV6-2 or TRBV6-3 and TRBJ1-2, with 9 positions matching TRBD1. The CDR3 is 14 residues long. Germline V gene sequence: CDR1 MNHEY, CDR2 SVGEGT. V was clipped by 6 bases and J by 7 bases; unmatched bases: 9.